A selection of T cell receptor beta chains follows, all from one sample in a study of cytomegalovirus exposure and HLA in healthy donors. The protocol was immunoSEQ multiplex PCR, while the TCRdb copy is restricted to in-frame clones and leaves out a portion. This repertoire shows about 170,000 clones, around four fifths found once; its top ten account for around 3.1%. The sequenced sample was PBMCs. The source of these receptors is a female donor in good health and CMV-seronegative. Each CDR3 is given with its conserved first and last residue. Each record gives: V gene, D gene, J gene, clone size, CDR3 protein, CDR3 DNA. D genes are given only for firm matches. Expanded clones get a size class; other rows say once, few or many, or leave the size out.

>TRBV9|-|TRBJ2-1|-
CASSDTGDSYNEQFF
TGTGCCAGCAGCGACACGGGAGACTCCTACAATGAGCAGTTCTTC
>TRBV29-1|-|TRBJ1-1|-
CSVSPGFNTEAFF
TGCAGCGTTTCCCCCGGGTTTAACACTGAAGCTTTCTTT
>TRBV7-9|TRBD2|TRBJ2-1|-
CASSLLTSGVYNEQFF
TGTGCCAGCAGCTTACTGACTAGCGGGGTTTACAATGAGCAGTTCTTC
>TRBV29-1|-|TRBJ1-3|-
CSVVGFSGNTIYF
TGCAGCGTTGTTGGCTTCTCTGGAAACACCATATATTTT
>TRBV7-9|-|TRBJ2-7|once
CASSSAGLAYEQYF
TGTGCCAGCAGCTCCGCGGGGCTAGCCTACGAGCAGTACTTC
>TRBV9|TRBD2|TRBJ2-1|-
CASSVPRTSGSFEQFF
TGTGCCAGCAGCGTCCCTCGGACTAGCGGGAGTTTTGAGCAGTTCTTC
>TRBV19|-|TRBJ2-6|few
CASSIDLGLSGANVLTF
TGTGCCAGTAGTATAGATCTCGGTCTTTCCGGGGCCAACGTCCTGACTTTC
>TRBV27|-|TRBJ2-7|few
CASSLLGQGEQYF
TGTGCCAGCAGTTTACTTGGGCAGGGCGAGCAGTACTTC
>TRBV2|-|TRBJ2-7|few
CASSESQQIYEQYF
TGTGCCAGCAGTGAATCACAGCAGATATACGAGCAGTACTTC
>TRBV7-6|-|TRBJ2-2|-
CASSLRTAANTGELFF
TGTGCCAGCAGCTTACGGACAGCAGCGAACACCGGGGAGCTGTTTTTT
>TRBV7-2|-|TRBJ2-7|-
CASSKPGTQTYEQYF
TGTGCCAGCAGCAAACCCGGGACTCAAACCTACGAGCAGTACTTC
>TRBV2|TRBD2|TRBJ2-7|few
CASDPGLAGGEQYF
TGTGCCAGCGATCCGGGACTAGCGGGTGGGGAGCAGTACTTC
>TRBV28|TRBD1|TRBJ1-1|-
CASSPWTGQNTEAFF
TGTGCCAGCAGTCCCTGGACAGGGCAGAACACTGAAGCTTTCTTT
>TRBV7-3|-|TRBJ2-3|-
CASSSGQTDTQYF
TGTGCCAGCAGCTCAGGACAGACAGATACGCAGTATTTT
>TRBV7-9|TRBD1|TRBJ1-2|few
CASSAPRDRGGIDYGYTF
TGTGCCAGCAGCGCCCCCCGGGACAGGGGCGGGATAGACTATGGCTACACCTTC
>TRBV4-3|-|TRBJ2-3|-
CASSVASHTDTQYF
TGCGCCAGCAGCGTCGCTAGCCACACAGATACGCAGTATTTT
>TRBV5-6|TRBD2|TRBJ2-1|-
CASSHGLVGYNEQFF
TGTGCCAGCAGCCATGGACTAGTTGGTTACAATGAGCAGTTCTTC
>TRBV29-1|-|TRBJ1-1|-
CSVEGRLMNTEAFF
TGCAGCGTTGAAGGCAGACTCATGAACACTGAAGCTTTCTTT